These 7 T cell receptor beta chains were all obtained from the same sample, sequenced in a study of post-analysis software for immune sequencing data (dated by TCRdb to about 2015). Preparation of the library involved PCR. These reads were obtained on an Illumina HiSeq 2500. To reduce PCR and sequencing biases, unique molecular identifiers were incorporated into the TCR beta cDNA libraries. In TCRdb, the public reads were trimmed at Q25 with fastp and aligned with MiXCR, with productive beta chains retained. Every entry covers one CDR3 protein and lists the most common genes and DNA from its rows. This sample is represented by 600,000 to 700,000 distinct CDR3 sequences; 55% to 60% of them were singletons. The ten largest clones add up to about 11% of the sample. The paper as a whole reports these results and caveats: Significantly higher frequencies in patients than in controls were found for roughly 5 TRBV segments, including TRBV5-6, TRBV5-1 and TRBV20-1.

No cognate antigen is known for these TCRs. Material: blood. These TCRs come from a girl aged 2-9 years with multiple sclerosis.

The J gene is TRBJ2-5, the V gene TRBV7-2, with D possibly TRBD1 on 7 matching bases. V lost 5 bases and J 5 bases, leaving 18 bases between the germline ends. The germline gives CDR1 SGHTA, CDR2 FQGNSA. The CDR3 is 15 residues long. Here the CDR3 reads CASSPSRRGRETQYF. The CDR3 DNA reads TGTGCCAGCAGCCCGTCGCGCAGGGGGAGGGAGACCCAGTACTTC.

V usage is TRBV7-9 and J usage is TRBJ1-5; no clear D. The germline V gene encodes CDR1 SEHNR and CDR2 FQNEAQ (reference sequence). This CDR3 comprises 14 residues. Trimming removed 4 bases at V and 4 bases at J, with 11 bases between. DNA for the CDR3: TGTGCCAGCAGCTCCTACAGTGAGAATCAGCCCCAGCATTTT. Its translation: CASSSYSENQPQHF.

Only a few counts were recorded for this clonotype. The gene calls are TRBV10-2 and TRBJ2-6; a weak D match, TRBD2 (6 bases). Germline CDR1 reads WSHSY; CDR2 reads SAAADI. The V end lost 11 bases, the J end lost 4 bases, and 15 bases lay between the germline ends. This CDR3 comprises 14 residues. CDR3 bases: TGCGCCTCCGAGGCGGGGTTCGGGGCCAACGTCCTGACTTTC. Translating it yields CASEAGFGANVLTF.

The chain couples TRBV7-9 to TRBJ1-4; 7 nucleotides agree with TRBD1. V lost 5 bases, J lost 6 bases, and 9 bases stayed unmatched. The CDR3 is made up of 15 amino acids. Germline V CDR1 and CDR2: SEHNR, FQNEAQ (reference sequence). CDR3 DNA: TGTGCCAGCAGCGCCCGGACAGGAGAATATGAAAAACTGTTTTTT. This encodes CASSARTGEYEKLFF. Full variable domain (outside the CDR3, taken from reference TRBV7-9 and TRBJ1-4): DTGVSQNPRHKITKRGQNVTFRCDPISEHNRLYWYRQTLGQGPEFLTYFQNEAQLEKSRLLSDRFSAERPKGSFSTLEIQRTEQGDSAMYLCASSARTGEYEKLFFGSGTQLSVL.

A word on this clonotype: A junction boundary mismatches the germline segment, possibly from a read error. The chain uses TRBV28 and TRBJ1-2; the match to TRBD1 covers 8 bases. Germline CDR1 MDHEN, CDR2 SYDVKM. This CDR3 spans 14 amino acids. CDR3 sequence reads: CAGRPGGPGYGYTF. CDR3 in DNA: TGTGCCGGCAGGCCAGGGGGCCCGGGCTATGGCTACACCTTC.

V and J are TRBV20-1 and TRBJ2-7, with TRBD2 matching over 7 bases. The CDR3 sequence is 16 residues long. V lost 3 bases, J lost 2 bases, and 13 bases stayed unmatched. Germline V gene sequence: CDR1 DFQATT, CDR2 SNEGSKA (reference sequence). CDR3 in DNA: TGCAGTGCTAGCGGGAAAGTGGGAGGGTCCCCCTACGAGCAGTACTTC. Encoded protein: CSASGKVGGSPYEQYF.

This clonotype was found a few times. The J gene is TRBJ2-3, the V gene TRBV18; possible D gene TRBD2, 5 bases. This CDR3 spans 17 amino acids. V lost 2 bases and J lost 6, with 21 bases in between. From germline, CDR1 is KGHSH and CDR2 LQKENI. In DNA, the CDR3 is TGTGCCAGCTCACCAGGGCACAGACTATCCCCCCGCGATACGCAGTATTTT. Protein sequence: CASSPGHRLSPRDTQYF.